The T cell receptor (beta chain) under discussion was sequenced for a study of blood T cell repertoires in COVID-19. Per the study methods: Amplification of reference gene primers provided the estimated nucleated cell counts. Sequenced by immunoSEQ multiplex PCR; TCRdb stores in-frame clones only, minus some. V, J and clone size derive from that table, while D and trimming were established from the DNA sequence. The sample carries hundreds of thousands of clones, roughly 84% recorded once. V was pared by 3 bases and J by 0 bases, with 6 bases of the junction left unmatched. There are 18 residues in the CDR3. Germline CDR1 reads LGHDT; CDR2 reads YNNKEL (reference sequence).

The chain links TRBV3-1 (or the pseudogene TRBV3-2) to TRBJ2-2; 11 nucleotides line up with TRBD2. The sequenced material came from PBMCs or T cells enriched from blood (not recorded which). This TCR derives from a young woman who had been exposed to COVID-19. CDR3 region: CASSHVAGGNPNTGELFF. As DNA, the CDR3 is TGTGCCAGCAGCCATGTAGCGGGGGGGAACCCGAACACCGGGGAGCTGTTTTTT.